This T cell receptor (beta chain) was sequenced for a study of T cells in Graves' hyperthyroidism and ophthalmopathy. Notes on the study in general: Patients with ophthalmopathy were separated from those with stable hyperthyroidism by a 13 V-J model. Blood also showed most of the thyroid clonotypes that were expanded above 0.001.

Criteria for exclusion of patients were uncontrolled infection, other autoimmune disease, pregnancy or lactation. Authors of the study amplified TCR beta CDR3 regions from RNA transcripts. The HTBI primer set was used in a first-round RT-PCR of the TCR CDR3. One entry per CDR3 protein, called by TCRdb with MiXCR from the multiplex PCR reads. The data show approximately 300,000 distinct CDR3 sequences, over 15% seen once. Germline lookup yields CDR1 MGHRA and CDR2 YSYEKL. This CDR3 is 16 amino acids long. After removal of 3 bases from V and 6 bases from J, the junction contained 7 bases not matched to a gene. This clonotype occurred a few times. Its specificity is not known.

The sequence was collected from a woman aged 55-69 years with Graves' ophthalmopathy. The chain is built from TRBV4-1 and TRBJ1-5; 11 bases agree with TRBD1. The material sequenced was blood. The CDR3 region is CASSQCGTGGAQPQHF. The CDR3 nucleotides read TGCGCCAGCAGCCAGTGCGGGACAGGGGGTGCTCAGCCCCAGCATTTT.